This TCR beta chain was captured by sequencing in a study of cytomegalovirus exposure and HLA in healthy donors. About this clone itself: What it binds is not known.

Study-wide results and caveats: Upon later analysis, HLA-associated TCR beta chains proved more clonally expanded than other, equally common chains. In a later analysis, HLA-C alleles had the fewest associated TCRs, DRB1 alleles the most.

V was cut by 0 bases and J by 6 bases, with 12 bases left in between. Germline V gene lookup returns CDR1 LGHNA and CDR2 YSLEER. The CDR3 extends over 15 amino acids. The study ran its PCR with 60 Vbeta and 13 Jbeta primers. TCRdb keeps only in-frame clones here, not all; method: immunoSEQ multiplex PCR. The sample lists about 76,000 clones, 65% to 75% occurring once. The chain links TRBV4-3 to TRBJ1-5; D is perhaps TRBD1 (5 bases). The source material was PBMCs. The TCR was taken from a woman in her forties in good health and CMV-seropositive. CDR3 in amino acids: CASSQDPGESQPQHF. CDR3 coding DNA: TGCGCCAGCAGCCAAGATCCGGGGGAATCTCAGCCCCAGCATTTT.